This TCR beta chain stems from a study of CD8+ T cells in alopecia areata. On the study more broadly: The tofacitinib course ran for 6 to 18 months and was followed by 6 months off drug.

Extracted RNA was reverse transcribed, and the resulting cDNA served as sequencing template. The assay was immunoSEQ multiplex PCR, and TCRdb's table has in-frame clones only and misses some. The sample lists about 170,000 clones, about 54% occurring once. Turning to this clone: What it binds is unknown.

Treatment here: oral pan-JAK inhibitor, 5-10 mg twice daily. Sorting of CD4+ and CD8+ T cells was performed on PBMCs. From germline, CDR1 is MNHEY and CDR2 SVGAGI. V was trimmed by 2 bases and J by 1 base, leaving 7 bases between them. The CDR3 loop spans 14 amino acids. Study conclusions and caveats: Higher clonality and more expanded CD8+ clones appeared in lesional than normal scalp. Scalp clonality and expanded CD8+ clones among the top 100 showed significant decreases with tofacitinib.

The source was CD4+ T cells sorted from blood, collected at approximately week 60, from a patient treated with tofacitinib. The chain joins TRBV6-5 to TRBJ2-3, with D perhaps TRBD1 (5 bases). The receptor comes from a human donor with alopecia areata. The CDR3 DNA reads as TGTGCCAGCAGTTACGGCAGGGGCACAGATACGCAGTATTTT. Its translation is CASSYGRGTDTQYF.